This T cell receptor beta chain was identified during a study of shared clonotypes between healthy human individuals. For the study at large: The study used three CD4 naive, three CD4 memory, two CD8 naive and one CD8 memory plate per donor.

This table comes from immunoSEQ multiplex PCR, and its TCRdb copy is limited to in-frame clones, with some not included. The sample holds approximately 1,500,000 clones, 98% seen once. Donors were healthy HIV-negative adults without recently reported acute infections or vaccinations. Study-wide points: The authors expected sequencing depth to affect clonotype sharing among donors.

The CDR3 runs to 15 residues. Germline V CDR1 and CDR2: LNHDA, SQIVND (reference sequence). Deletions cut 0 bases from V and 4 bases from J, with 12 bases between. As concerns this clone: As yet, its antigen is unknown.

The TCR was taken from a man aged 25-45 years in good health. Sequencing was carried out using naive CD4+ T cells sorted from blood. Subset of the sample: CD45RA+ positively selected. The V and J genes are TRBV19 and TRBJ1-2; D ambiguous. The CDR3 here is CASSIDSPQTYGYTF. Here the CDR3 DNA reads TGTGCCAGTAGTATAGACAGCCCGCAAACCTATGGCTACACCTTC. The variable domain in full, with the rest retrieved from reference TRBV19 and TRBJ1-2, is DGGITQSPKYLFRKEGQNVTLSCEQNLNHDAMYWYRQDPGQGLRLIYYSQIVNDFQKGDIAEGYSVSREKKESFPLTVTSAQKNPTAFYLCASSIDSPQTYGYTFGSGTRLTVV.